The rows below give T cell receptor beta chains drawn from one sample of a study of Graves' ophthalmopathy and Graves' hyperthyroidism. TCRdb independently ran MiXCR on the multiplex PCR reads; one entry per CDR3 protein. The repertoire has some 360,000 distinct CDR3 sequences, about a sixth of them found once; the top ten carry around 2.4%. The sequencing sample was made of peripheral blood. The receptors were sampled from an adult woman with stable Graves' hyperthyroidism. Each CDR3 is given with its conserved first and last residue. D genes are given only for firm matches. Size is stated for part of the rows, as once, few or many counts, or as a class when the clone is expanded.

TRBJ2-7 many TRBV6-2/TRBV6-3 TRBD2 CASSFPTGLAGRDNYEQYF TGTGCCAGCAGTTTTCCAACCGGACTAGCGGGACGAGATAACTACGAGCAGTACTTC
TRBJ2-2 many TRBV12-3/TRBV12-4 . CASSLFGTGELFF TGTGCCAGCAGTTTATTCGGCACCGGGGAGCTGTTTTTT
TRBJ1-2 . TRBV5-1 TRBD1 CASSSAGQGYGYTF TGCGCCAGCAGCTCAGCGGGACAGGGGTATGGCTACACCTTC
TRBJ2-5 many TRBV11-1 . CASSSTGTQETQYF TGTGCCAGCAGCTCCACTGGGACCCAAGAGACCCAGTACTTC
TRBJ2-7 . TRBV28 . CASTRLGSVDEQCF TGTGCCAGCACCAGACTGGGGTCTGTGGACGAGCAGTGCTTC
TRBJ2-3 . TRBV5-1 TRBD2 CASSFAGGPSDTQYF TGCGCCAGCAGCTTTGCGGGAGGGCCATCAGATACGCAGTATTTT
TRBJ2-7 many TRBV6-2/TRBV6-3 TRBD2 CASSYPTSGRASEQYF TGTGCCAGCAGTTACCCTACTAGCGGGAGGGCAAGCGAGCAGTACTTC
TRBJ2-2 . TRBV4-1 . CASCRDGTGELFF TGCGCCAGCTGCAGGGACGGAACCGGGGAGCTGTTTTTT
TRBJ2-2 . TRBV6-1 TRBD1 CASRHETGANTGELFF TGTGCCAGCAGACACGAGACAGGGGCGAACACCGGGGAGCTGTTTTTT
TRBJ1-6 many TRBV2 . CASSLGEVAYSYNSPLHF TGTGCCAGCAGCCTTGGAGAAGTCGCCTACTCCTATAATTCACCCCTCCACTTT
TRBJ2-7 many TRBV7-9 TRBD1 CASSYVNDRGYEQYF TGTGCCAGCAGTTATGTAAATGACAGGGGTTACGAGCAGTACTTC
TRBJ2-7 many TRBV10-1 TRBD1 CASSADRIGEQYF TGCGCCAGCAGTGCGGACAGGATCGGCGAGCAGTACTTC
TRBJ2-7 few TRBV28 TRBD1 CASSFSTGVDEQYF TGTGCCAGCAGTTTCTCCACAGGGGTGGACGAGCAGTACTTC
TRBJ2-7 many TRBV7-2 . CASSLLIGLRVGTSYEQYF TGTGCCAGCAGCTTACTCATTGGACTACGGGTGGGGACTTCCTACGAGCAGTACTTC
TRBJ2-2 . TRBV18 . CASSLGNTNTGELFF TGTGCCAGCTCACTGGGGAACACGAACACCGGGGAGCTGTTTTTT
TRBJ2-7 many TRBV28 . CASGGTAATTYEQYF TGTGCCAGCGGGGGGACAGCTGCTACAACCTACGAGCAGTACTTC
TRBJ1-2 few TRBV12-3/TRBV12-4 . CASSPEDAGGYGYTF TGTGCCAGCAGTCCCGAGGACGCTGGGGGCTATGGCTACACCTTC
TRBJ2-1 . TRBV12-3/TRBV12-4 . CASSSTATTAGQAYNEQFF TGTGCCAGCAGCTCCACTGCAACGACAGCTGGCCAAGCCTACAATGAGCAGTTCTTC